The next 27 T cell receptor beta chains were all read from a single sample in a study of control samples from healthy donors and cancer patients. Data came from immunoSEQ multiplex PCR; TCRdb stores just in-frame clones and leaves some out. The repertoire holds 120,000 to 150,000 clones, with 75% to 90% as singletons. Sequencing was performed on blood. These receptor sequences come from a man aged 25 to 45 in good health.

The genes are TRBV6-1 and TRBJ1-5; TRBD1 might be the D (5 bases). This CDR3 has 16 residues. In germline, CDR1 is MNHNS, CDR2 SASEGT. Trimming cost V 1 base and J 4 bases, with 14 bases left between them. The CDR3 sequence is CASSEEVGASNQPQHF. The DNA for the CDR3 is TGTGCCAGCAGTGAAGAAGTAGGGGCCTCGAATCAGCCCCAGCATTTT.

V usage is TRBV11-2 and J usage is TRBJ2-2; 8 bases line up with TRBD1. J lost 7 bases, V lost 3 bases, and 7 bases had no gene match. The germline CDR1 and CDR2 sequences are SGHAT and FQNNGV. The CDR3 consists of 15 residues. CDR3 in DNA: TGTGCCAGCAGCTTGATTCGGACAGGGATCGGGGAGCTGTTTTTT. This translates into CASSLIRTGIGELFF.

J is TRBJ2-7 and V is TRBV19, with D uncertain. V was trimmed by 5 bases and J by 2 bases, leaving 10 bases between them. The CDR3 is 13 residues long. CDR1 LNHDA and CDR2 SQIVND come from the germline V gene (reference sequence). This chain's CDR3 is CASSLVSAYEQYF. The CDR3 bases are TGTGCCAGTAGTCTGGTCAGCGCCTACGAGCAGTACTTC.

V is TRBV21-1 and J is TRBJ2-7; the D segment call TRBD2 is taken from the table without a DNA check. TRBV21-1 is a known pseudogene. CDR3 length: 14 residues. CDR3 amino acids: CASSKGGGDYEQYF. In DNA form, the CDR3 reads TGTGCCAGCAGCAAGGGAGGGGGGGACTACGAGCAGTACTTC.

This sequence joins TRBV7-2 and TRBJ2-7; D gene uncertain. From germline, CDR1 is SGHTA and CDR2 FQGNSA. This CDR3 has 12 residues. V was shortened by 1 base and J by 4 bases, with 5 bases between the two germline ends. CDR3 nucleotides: TGTGCCAGCAGCTTAGGCAGGTACGAGCAGTACTTC. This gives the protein CASSLGRYEQYF.

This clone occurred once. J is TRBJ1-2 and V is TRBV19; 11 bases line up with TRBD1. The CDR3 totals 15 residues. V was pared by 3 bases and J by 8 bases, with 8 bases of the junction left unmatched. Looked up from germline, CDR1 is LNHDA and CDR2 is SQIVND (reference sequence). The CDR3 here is CASSINGQGASGYTF. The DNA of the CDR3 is TGTGCCAGTAGTATTAACGGACAGGGGGCTTCGGGCTACACCTTC. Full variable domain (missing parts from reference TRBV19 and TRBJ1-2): DGGITQSPKYLFRKEGQNVTLSCEQNLNHDAMYWYRQDPGQGLRLIYYSQIVNDFQKGDIAEGYSVSREKKESFPLTVTSAQKNPTAFYLCASSINGQGASGYTFGSGTRLTVV.

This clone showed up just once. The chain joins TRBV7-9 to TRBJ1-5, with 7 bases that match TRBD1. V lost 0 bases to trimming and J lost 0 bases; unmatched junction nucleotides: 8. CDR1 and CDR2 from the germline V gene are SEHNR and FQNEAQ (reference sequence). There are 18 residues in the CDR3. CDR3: CASSLARQGDHSNQPQHF. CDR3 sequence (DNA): TGTGCCAGCAGCTTAGCGCGACAGGGCGACCATAGCAATCAGCCCCAGCATTTT. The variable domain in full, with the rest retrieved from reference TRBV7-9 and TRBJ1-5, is DTGVSQNPRHKITKRGQNVTFRCDPISEHNRLYWYRQTLGQGPEFLTYFQNEAQLEKSRLLSDRFSAERPKGSFSTLEIQRTEQGDSAMYLCASSLARQGDHSNQPQHFGDGTRLSIL.

The CDR3 sequence: CASSFALPHIPFF. The CDR3 DNA is TGTGCCAGCAGCTTTGCCCTTCCTCACATTCCGTTCTTC. The chain combines TRBV7-9 with TRBJ2-1; D remains ambiguous. The CDR3 sequence is 13 residues long. CDR1 is SEHNR and CDR2 is FQNEAQ in the germline V gene (reference sequence). The V end lost 3 bases, the J end lost 15 bases, and 18 bases lay between the germline ends.

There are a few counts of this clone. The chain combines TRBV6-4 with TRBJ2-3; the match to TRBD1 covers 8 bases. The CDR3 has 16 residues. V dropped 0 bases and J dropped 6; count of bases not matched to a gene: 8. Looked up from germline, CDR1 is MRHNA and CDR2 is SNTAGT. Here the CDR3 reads CASSDSGDRGSDTQYF. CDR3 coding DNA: TGTGCCAGCAGTGACTCGGGAGACAGGGGATCTGATACGCAGTATTTT.

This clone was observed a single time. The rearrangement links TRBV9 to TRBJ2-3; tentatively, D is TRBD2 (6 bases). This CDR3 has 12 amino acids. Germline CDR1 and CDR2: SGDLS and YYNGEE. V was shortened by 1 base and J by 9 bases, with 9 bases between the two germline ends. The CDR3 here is CASSVWGDTQYF. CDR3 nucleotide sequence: TGTGCCAGCAGCGTATGGGGGGACACGCAGTATTTT.

The CDR3 reads CASSPLGSGGPSSGANVLTF. The DNA for the CDR3 is TGTGCCAGCAGCCCCCTCGGATCTGGGGGCCCCTCCTCTGGGGCCAACGTCCTGACTTTC. V is TRBV7-8 and J is TRBJ2-6; D perhaps matches TRBD1 (6 bases). This CDR3 is 20 amino acids long. Germline V lookup: CDR1 SGHVS, CDR2 FQNEAQ. Between the trimmed V and J ends, which lost 5 bases and 0 bases, there was a span of 23 bases.

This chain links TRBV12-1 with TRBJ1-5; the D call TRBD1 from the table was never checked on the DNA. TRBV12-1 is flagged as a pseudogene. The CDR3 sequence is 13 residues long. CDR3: CASSFKGNQPQHF. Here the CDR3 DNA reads TGTGCCAGCAGCTTTAAGGGGAATCAGCCCCAGCATTTT.

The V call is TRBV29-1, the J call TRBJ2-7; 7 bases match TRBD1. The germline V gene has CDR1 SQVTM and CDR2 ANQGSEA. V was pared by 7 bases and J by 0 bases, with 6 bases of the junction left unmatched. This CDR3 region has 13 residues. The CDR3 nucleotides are TGCAGCGCGAGACAGGGTCCCTCCTACGAGCAGTACTTC. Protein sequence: CSARQGPSYEQYF.

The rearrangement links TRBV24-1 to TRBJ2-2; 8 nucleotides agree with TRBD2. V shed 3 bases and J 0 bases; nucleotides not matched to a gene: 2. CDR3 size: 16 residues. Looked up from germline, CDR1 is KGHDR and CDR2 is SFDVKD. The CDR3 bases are TGTGCCACCAGTGATCGGGGGGGGACGAACACCGGGGAGCTGTTTTTT. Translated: CATSDRGGTNTGELFF.

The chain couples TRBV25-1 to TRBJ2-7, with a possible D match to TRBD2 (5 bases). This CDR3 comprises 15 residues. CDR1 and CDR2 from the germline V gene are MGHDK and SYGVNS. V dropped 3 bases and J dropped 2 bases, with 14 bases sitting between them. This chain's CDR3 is CASSDPLDGTYEQYF. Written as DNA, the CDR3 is TGTGCCAGCAGTGATCCCTTGGACGGGACCTACGAGCAGTACTTC.

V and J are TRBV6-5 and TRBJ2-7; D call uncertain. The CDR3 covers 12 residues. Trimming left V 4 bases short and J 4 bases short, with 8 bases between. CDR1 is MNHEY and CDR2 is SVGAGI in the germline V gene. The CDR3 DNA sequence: TGTGCCAGCAGTTCCACGCGTTACGAGCAGTACTTC. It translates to CASSSTRYEQYF.

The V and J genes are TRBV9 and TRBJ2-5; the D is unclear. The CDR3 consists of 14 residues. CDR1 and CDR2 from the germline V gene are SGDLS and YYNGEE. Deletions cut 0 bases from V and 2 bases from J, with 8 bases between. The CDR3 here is CASSVVAEQETQYF. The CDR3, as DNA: TGTGCCAGCAGCGTAGTGGCAGAACAAGAGACCCAGTACTTC.

The CDR3 DNA follows: TGTGCCAGCAGTTCCCCTACTTCCTACAATGAGCAGTTCTTC. It yields the protein CASSSPTSYNEQFF. The rearrangement uses TRBV6-2 or TRBV6-3 and TRBJ2-1; no firm D call. With 4 bases removed from V and 1 base from J, the gap between germline ends came to 8 bases. This CDR3 region has 14 residues. Per the germline V gene, CDR1 is MNHEY and CDR2 is SVGEGT.

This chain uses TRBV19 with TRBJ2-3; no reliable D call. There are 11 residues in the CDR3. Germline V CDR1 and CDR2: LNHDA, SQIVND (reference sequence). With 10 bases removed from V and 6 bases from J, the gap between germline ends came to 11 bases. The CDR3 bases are TGTGCCACCTTTGCTGGGGATACGCAGTATTTT. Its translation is CATFAGDTQYF.

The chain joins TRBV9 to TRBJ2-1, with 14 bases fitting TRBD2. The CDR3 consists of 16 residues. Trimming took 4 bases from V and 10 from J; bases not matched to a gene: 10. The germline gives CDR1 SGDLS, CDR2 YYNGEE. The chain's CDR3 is CASSTATGLAGEEQFF. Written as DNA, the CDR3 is TGTGCCAGCAGCACCGCTACGGGACTAGCGGGAGAAGAGCAGTTCTTC.

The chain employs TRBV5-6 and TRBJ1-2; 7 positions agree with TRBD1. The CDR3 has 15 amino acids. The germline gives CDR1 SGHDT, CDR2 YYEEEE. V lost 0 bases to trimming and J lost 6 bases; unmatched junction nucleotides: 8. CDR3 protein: CASSLGAGTDDGYTF. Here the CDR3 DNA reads TGTGCCAGCAGCTTGGGAGCGGGGACAGATGATGGCTACACCTTC.

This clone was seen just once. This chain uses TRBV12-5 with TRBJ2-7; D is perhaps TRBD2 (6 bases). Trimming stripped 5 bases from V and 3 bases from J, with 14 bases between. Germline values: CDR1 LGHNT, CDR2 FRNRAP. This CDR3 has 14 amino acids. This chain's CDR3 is CASGRDFGGYEQYF. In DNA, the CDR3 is TGTGCTAGTGGTCGGGACTTCGGGGGCTACGAGCAGTACTTC.

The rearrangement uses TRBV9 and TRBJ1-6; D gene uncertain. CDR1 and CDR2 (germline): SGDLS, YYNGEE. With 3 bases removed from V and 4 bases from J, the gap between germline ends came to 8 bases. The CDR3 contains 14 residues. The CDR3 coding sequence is TGTGCCAGCAGCGAGACCGAGTATAATTCACCCCTCCACTTT. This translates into CASSETEYNSPLHF. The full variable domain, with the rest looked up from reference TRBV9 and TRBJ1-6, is DSGVTQTPKHLITATGQRVTLRCSPRSGDLSVYWYQQSLDQGLQFLIQYYNGEERAKGNILERFSAQQFPDLHSELNLSSLELGDSALYFCASSETEYNSPLHFGNGTRLTVT.

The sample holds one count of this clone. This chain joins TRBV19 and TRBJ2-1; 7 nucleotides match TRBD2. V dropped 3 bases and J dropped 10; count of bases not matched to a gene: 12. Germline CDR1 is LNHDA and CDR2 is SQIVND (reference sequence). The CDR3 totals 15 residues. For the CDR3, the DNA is TGTGCCAGTAGTATCCCCCCCGGGGAGGGAAAAGAGCAGTTCTTC. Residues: CASSIPPGEGKEQFF.

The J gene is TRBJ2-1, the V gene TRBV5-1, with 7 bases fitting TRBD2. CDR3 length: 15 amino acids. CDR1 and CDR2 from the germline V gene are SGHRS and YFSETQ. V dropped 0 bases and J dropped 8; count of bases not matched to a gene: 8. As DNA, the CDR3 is TGCGCCAGCAGCTTGGATCCTAGCGGAGGGGATGAGCAGTTCTTC. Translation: CASSLDPSGGDEQFF.

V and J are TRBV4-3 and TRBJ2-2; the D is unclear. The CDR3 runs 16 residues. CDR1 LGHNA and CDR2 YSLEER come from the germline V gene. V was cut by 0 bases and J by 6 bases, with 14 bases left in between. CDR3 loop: CASSQDSPPRAGELFF. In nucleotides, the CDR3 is TGCGCCAGCAGCCAAGATTCGCCCCCCCGCGCCGGGGAGCTGTTTTTT.

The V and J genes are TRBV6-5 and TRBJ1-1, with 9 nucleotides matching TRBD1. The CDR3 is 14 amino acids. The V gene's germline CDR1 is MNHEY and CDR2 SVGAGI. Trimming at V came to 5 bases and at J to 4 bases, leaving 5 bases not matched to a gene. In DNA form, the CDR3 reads TGTGCCAGCAGTAGGACAGGGGCCGCCACTGAAGCTTTCTTT. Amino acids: CASSRTGAATEAFF.